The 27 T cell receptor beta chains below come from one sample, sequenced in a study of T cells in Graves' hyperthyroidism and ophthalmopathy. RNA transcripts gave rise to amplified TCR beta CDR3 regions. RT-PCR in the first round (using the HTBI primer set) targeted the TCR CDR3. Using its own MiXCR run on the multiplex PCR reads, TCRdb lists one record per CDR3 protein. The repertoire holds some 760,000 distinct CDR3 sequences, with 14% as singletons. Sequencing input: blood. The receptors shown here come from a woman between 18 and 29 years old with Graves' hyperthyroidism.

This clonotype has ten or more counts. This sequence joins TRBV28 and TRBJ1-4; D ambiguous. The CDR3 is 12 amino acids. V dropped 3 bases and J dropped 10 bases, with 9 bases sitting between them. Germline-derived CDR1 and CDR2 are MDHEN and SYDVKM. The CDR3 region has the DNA TGTGCCAGCAGTTTGAAAGGACGAAAACTGTTTTTT. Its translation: CASSLKGRKLFF.

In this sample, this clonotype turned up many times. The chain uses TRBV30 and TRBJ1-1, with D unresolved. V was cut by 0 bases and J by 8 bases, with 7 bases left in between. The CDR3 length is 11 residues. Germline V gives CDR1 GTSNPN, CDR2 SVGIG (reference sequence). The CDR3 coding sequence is TGTGCCTGGAGTGTTGGGTCGGAAGCTTTCTTT. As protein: CAWSVGSEAFF.

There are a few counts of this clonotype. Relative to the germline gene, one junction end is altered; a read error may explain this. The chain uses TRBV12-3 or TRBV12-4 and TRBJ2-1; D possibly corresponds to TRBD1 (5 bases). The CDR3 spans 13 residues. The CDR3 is CATGKNGAHEQSF. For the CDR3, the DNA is TGTGCCACAGGGAAAAACGGAGCCCATGAGCAGTCCTTC.

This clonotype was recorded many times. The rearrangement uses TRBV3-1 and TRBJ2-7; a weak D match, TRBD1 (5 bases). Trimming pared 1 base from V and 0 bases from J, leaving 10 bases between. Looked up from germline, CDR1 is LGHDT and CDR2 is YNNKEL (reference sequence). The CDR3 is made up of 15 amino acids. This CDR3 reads CASSQGQLSSYEQYF. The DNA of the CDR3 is TGTGCCAGCAGCCAAGGACAGCTGAGCTCCTACGAGCAGTACTTC.

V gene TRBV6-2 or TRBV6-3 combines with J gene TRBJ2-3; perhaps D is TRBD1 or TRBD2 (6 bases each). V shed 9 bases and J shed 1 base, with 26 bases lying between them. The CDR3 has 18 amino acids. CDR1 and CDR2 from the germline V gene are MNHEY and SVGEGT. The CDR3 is CASDTPGPSGAGTDTQYF. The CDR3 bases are TGTGCCAGTGACACCCCGGGACCGTCGGGGGCCGGCACAGATACGCAGTATTTT.

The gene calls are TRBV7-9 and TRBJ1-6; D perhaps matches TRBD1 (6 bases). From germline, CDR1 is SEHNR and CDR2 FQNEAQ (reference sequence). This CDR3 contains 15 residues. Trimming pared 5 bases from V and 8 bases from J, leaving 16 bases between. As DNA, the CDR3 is TGTGCCAGCAGCCCGCTTGGGACAACGGATTCACCCCTCCACTTT. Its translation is CASSPLGTTDSPLHF.

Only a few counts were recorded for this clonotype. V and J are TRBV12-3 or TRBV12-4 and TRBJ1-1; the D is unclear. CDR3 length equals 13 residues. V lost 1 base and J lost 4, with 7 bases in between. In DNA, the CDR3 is TGTGCCAGCAGTTTAGGGAGGGTCACTGAAGCTTTCTTT. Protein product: CASSLGRVTEAFF.

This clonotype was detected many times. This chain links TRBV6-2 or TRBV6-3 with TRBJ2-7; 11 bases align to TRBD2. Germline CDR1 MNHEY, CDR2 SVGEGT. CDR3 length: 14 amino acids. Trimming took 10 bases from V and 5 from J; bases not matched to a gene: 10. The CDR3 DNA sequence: TGTGCCATACACGCTAGCGGGAGGATGGACGAGCAGTACTTC. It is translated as CAIHASGRMDEQYF.

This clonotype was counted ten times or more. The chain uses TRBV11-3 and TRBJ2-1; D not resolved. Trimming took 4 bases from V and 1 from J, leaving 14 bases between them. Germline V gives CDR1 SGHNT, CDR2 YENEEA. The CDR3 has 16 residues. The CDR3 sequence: CASSSQSVGSYNEQFF. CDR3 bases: TGTGCCAGCAGCTCCCAGTCGGTGGGTTCCTACAATGAGCAGTTCTTC.

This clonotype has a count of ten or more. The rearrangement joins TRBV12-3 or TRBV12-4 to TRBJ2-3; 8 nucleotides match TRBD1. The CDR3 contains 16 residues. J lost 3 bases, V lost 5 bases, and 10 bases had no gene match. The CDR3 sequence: CASSQRTGPGTDTQYF. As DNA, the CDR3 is TGTGCCAGCAGTCAGAGGACAGGGCCAGGTACAGATACGCAGTATTTT.

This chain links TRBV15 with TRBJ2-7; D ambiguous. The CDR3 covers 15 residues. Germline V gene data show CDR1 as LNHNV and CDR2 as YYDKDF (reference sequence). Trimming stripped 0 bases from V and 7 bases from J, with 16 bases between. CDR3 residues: CATSRDWMKSTEQYF. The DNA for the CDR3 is TGTGCCACCAGCAGAGATTGGATGAAGTCGACTGAGCAGTACTTC.

This CDR3 reads CASSSGQRGHSPLHF. DNA for the CDR3: TGTGCCAGCAGTTCCGGACAGCGCGGACATTCACCCCTCCACTTT. The V gene is TRBV6-1, the J gene TRBJ1-6, with D possibly TRBD1 on 6 matching bases. The CDR3 length is 15 residues. Germline V CDR1 and CDR2: MNHNS, SASEGT. Trimming took off 5 bases at V and 8 bases at J, with 16 bases between the two ends.

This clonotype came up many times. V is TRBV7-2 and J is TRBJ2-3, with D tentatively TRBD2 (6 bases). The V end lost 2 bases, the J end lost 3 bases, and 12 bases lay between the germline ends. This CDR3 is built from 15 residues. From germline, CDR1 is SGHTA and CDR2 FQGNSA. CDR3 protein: CASSLSGRGTDTQYF. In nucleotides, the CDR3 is TGTGCCAGCAGCTTAAGCGGTCGGGGGACAGATACGCAGTATTTT.

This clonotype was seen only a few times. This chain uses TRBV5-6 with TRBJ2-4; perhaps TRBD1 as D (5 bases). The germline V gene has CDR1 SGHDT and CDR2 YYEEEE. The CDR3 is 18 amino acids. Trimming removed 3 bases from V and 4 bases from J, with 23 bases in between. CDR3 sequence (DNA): TGTGCCAGCAGCTCTAATCGAATCCGTCAGGGAAGGAAAAACATTCAGTACTTC. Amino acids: CASSSNRIRQGRKNIQYF.

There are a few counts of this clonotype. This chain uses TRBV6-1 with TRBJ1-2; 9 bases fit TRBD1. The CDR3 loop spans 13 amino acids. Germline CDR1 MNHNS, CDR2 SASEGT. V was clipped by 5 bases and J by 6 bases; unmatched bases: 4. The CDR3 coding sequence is TGTGCCAGCAGTAAACAGGGGGCGAATGGCTACACCTTC. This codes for CASSKQGANGYTF.

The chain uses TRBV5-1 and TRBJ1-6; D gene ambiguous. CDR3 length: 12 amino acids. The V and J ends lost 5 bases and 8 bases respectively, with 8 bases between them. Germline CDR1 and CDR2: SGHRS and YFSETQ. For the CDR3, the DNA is TGCGCCAGCAGACGGAACGATTCACCCCTCCACTTT. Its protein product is CASRRNDSPLHF.

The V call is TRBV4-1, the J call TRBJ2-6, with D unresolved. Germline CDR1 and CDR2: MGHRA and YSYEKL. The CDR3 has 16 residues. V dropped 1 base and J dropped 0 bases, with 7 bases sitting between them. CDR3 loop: CASSQVARSGANVLTF. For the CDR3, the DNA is TGCGCCAGCAGCCAAGTGGCCCGCTCTGGGGCCAACGTCCTGACTTTC.

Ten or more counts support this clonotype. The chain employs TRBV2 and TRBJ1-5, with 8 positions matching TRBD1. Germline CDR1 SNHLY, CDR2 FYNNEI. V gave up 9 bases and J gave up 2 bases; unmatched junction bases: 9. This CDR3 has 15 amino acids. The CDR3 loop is CASRQGMRGNQPQHF. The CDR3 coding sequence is TGTGCCAGTCGACAGGGGATGAGAGGCAATCAGCCCCAGCATTTT.

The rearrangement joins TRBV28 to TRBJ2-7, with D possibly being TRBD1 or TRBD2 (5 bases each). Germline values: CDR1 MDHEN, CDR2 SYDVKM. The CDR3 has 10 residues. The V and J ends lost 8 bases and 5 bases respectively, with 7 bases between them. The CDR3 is CASGGHEQYF. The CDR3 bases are TGTGCCAGCGGGGGACACGAGCAGTACTTC.

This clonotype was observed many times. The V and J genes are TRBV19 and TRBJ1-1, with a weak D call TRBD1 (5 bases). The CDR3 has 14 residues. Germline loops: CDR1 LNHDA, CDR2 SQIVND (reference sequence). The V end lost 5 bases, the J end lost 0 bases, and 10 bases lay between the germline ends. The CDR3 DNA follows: TGTGCCAGTAGTCGACAGCTTTTGAACACTGAAGCTTTCTTT. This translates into CASSRQLLNTEAFF.

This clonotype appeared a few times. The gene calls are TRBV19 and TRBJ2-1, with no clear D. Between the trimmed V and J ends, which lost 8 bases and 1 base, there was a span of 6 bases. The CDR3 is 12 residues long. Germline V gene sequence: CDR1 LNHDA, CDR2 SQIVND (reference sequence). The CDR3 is CASAVSYNEQFF. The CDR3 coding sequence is TGTGCCAGTGCTGTTTCCTACAATGAGCAGTTCTTC.

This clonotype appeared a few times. In DNA form, the CDR3 reads TGTGCCAGCAGCTCTCCCCGTGGCAAAAACATTCAGTACTTC. Its translation is CASSSPRGKNIQYF. This chain joins TRBV5-5 and TRBJ2-4; D unclear. V was clipped by 3 bases and J by 3 bases, with 10 bases between them. CDR3 length: 14 residues. The germline CDR1 and CDR2 sequences are SGHKS and YYEKEE (reference sequence).

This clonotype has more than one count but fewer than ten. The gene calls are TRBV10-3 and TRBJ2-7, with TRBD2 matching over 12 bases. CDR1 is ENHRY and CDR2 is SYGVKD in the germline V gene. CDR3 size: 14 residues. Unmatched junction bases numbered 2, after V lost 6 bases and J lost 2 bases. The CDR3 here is CAIRPSGRAYEQYF. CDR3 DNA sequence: TGTGCCATCAGACCTAGCGGGAGGGCCTACGAGCAGTACTTC.

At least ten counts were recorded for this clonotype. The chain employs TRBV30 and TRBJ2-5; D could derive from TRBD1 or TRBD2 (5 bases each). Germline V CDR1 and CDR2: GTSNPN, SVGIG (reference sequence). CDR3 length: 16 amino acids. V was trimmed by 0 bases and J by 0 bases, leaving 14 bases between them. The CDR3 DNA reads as TGTGCCTGGAGTGTTCTGTCGGGGACGGACCAAGAGACCCAGTACTTC. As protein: CAWSVLSGTDQETQYF.

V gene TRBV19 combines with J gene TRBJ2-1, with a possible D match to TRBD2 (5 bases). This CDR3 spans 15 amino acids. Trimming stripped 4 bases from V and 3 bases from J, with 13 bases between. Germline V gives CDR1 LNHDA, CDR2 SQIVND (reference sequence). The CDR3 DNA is TGTGCCAGTAGTAAGGTGGGAGCTCTCTACAATGAGCAGTTCTTC. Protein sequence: CASSKVGALYNEQFF.

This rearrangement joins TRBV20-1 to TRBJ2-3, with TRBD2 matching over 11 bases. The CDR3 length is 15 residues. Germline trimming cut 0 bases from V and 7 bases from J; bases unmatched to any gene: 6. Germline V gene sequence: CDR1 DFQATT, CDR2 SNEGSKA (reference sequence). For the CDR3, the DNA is TGCAGTGCTAGAGATAGCGGGAGGGCCGTATATACGCAGTATTTT. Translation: CSARDSGRAVYTQYF.

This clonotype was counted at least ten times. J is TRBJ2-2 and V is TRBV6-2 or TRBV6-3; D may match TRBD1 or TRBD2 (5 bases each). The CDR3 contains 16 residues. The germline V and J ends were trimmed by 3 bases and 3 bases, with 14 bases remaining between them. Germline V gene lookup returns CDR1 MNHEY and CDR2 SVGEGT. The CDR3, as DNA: TGTGCCAGCAGTTATAAGAGGGGCAGGGACACCGGGGAGCTGTTTTTT. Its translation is CASSYKRGRDTGELFF.